This T cell receptor beta chain appears in the sequencing data of a study of T cell responses to AZD1222 COVID-19 vaccine. About this clone: The target antigen is unknown.

Data came from immunoSEQ multiplex PCR; TCRdb stores just in-frame clones and leaves some out. This sample carries approximately 80,000 clones, roughly nine tenths of them seen once, and the ten largest clones take 3% to 3.5%. V shed 5 bases, J shed 10 bases, and the junction held 10 bases outside the gene matches. The CDR3 sequence is 14 residues long. Germline lookup yields CDR1 MNHEY and CDR2 SMNVEV (reference sequence). Overall study results and limits: CD4 TCRs covered the whole spike, strongest at regions 160-218 and 743-854. Donor demographics were predominantly white British with a female majority; clonal diversity may be underestimated.

Sequencing was performed on peripheral blood, taken 28 days after the second AZD1222 dose. The clonotype was recovered from an adult who received the AZD1222 COVID-19 vaccine. J is TRBJ2-3 and V is TRBV27, with 9 bases matching TRBD2. CDR3 protein: CASSPAAGGTAQYF. The CDR3 DNA follows: TGTGCCAGCAGTCCTGCCGCGGGAGGGACGGCGCAGTATTTT.